This is a list of T cell receptor beta chains from one sample in a study of cytomegalovirus exposure and HLA in healthy donors. Repertoires were generated with immunoSEQ multiplex PCR, while TCRdb's copy carries only in-frame clones and drops some. The sample yields roughly 190,000 clones, about 85% seen once. Material: PBMCs. The receptors stem from a boy between 2 and 10 years old in good health and CMV-seronegative. The CDR3 runs from the conserved cysteine through the conserved F or W. The order of the fields is clone size, D gene, J gene, V gene, CDR3 protein, CDR3 DNA. A D gene is named only where the DNA matches it firmly. Clone size appears in some rows only: once, few, many, or a class for an expanded clone.

>.|.|TRBJ2-7|TRBV9
CASSVGGESYEQYF
TGTGCCAGCAGCGTAGGGGGGGAGTCCTACGAGCAGTACTTC
>.|.|TRBJ1-3|TRBV5-1
CASSAGASGNTIYF
TGCGCCAGCAGCGCGGGGGCCTCTGGAAACACCATATATTTT
>.|.|TRBJ1-1|TRBV29-1
CSVEVKWESPEAFF
TGCAGCGTTGAAGTAAAATGGGAGTCCCCAGAAGCTTTCTTT
>few|.|TRBJ2-5|TRBV5-1
CASSLTVQETQYF
TGCGCCAGCAGCTTGACAGTCCAAGAGACCCAGTACTTC
>.|.|TRBJ1-4|TRBV29-1
CSAREGTTATNEKLFF
TGCAGCGCGCGGGAGGGGACAACTGCAACTAATGAAAAACTGTTTTTT
>.|.|TRBJ2-5|TRBV19
CASSTSTGIRETQYF
TGTGCCAGTAGTACGTCAACAGGAATTCGCGAGACCCAGTACTTC
>.|TRBD1|TRBJ2-5|TRBV5-1
CASTKTQGYRETQYF
TGCGCCAGCACCAAGACACAGGGGTATAGGGAGACCCAGTACTTC
>once|TRBD1|TRBJ2-1|TRBV6-4
CASSPDRGSVEQFF
TGTGCCAGCAGCCCTGACAGGGGAAGCGTTGAGCAGTTCTTC
>.|.|TRBJ1-3|TRBV30
CAWSGGTGNTIYF
TGTGCCTGGTCCGGAGGGACGGGGAACACCATATATTTT
>.|.|TRBJ2-2|TRBV19
CASTRGNTGELFF
TGTGCCAGTACCAGGGGCAACACCGGGGAGCTGTTTTTT
>.|TRBD2|TRBJ2-5|TRBV5-4
CASSYGLAAQETQYF
TGTGCCAGCAGCTACGGACTAGCGGCTCAAGAGACCCAGTACTTC
>.|.|TRBJ1-5|TRBV29-1
CSVKVGGQPQHF
TGCAGCGTTAAGGTCGGCGGTCAGCCCCAGCATTTT
>.|TRBD1|TRBJ1-2|TRBV5-8
CASGEDRVTYGYTF
TGTGCCAGCGGAGAGGACAGGGTCACTTATGGCTACACCTTC
>.|.|TRBJ2-6|TRBV27
CASSLKPSGANVLTF
TGTGCCAGCAGTTTGAAGCCCTCTGGGGCCAACGTCCTGACTTTC
>.|.|TRBJ1-2|TRBV29-1
CSVIGPDNSYGYTF
TGCAGCGTCATTGGGCCAGACAACAGCTATGGCTACACCTTC
>.|TRBD2|TRBJ2-7|TRBV7-9
CASRPSNPGLAGVAFEQYF
TGTGCCAGCAGGCCCTCCAACCCGGGACTAGCGGGAGTCGCATTCGAGCAGTACTTC
>once|.|TRBJ1-5|TRBV9
CASSSIPRTTIFNQPQHF
TGTGCCAGCAGCTCTATCCCTCGGACAACCATCTTCAATCAGCCCCAGCATTTT
>.|TRBD1|TRBJ2-3|TRBV27
CASRWDRATDTQYF
TGTGCCAGCAGGTGGGACAGGGCCACAGATACGCAGTATTTT
>.|TRBD2|TRBJ2-1|TRBV19
CASSVAQREYNEQFF
TGTGCCAGTAGTGTCGCCCAGCGGGAATACAATGAGCAGTTCTTC
>.|TRBD2|TRBJ2-1|TRBV6-6
CATQSASGVGEQFF
TGTGCCACCCAAAGCGCTAGCGGGGTTGGGGAGCAGTTCTTC
>.|.|TRBJ2-7|TRBV5-6
CASSLGAEQYF
TGTGCCAGCAGCTTGGGGGCCGAGCAGTACTTC
>.|TRBD1|TRBJ2-7|TRBV7-9
CASSLDRGRYEQYF
TGTGCCAGCAGCTTAGATAGGGGGCGTTACGAGCAGTACTTC
>.|.|TRBJ1-5|TRBV4-2
CASSQDRQPNQPQHF
TGTGCCAGCAGCCAAGATCGACAGCCTAATCAGCCCCAGCATTTT
>once|TRBD1|TRBJ2-6|TRBV19
CASSRLTGESWANVLTF
TGTGCCAGTAGTCGTTTGACAGGGGAATCCTGGGCCAACGTCCTGACTTTC
>.|.|TRBJ1-4|TRBV11-1
CASSRTPMGEKLFF
TGTGCCAGCAGCAGGACACCAATGGGTGAAAAACTGTTTTTT
>.|.|TRBJ2-2|TRBV5-1
CASSLAFTASTNTGELFF
TGCGCCAGCAGCTTGGCCTTTACAGCTAGCACGAACACCGGGGAGCTGTTTTTT
>.|.|TRBJ2-3|TRBV15
CATSRASLVNADTQYF
TGTGCCACCAGCAGAGCTTCACTAGTGAATGCAGATACGCAGTATTTT
>few|TRBD1|TRBJ1-1|TRBV7-9
CASSSRQGWGTEAFF
TGTGCCAGCAGCTCAAGACAGGGGTGGGGCACTGAAGCTTTCTTT
>.|TRBD1|TRBJ1-2|TRBV27
CASSFDRGLNYGYTF
TGTGCCAGCAGTTTCGACAGGGGGCTCAACTATGGCTACACCTTC
>.|TRBD2|TRBJ2-6|TRBV29-1
CSVLLGGTGANVLTF
TGCAGCGTTTTACTGGGGGGGACTGGGGCCAACGTCCTGACTTTC
>.|TRBD2|TRBJ2-1|TRBV18
CASSPLGPAGMGGEQFF
TGTGCCAGCTCACCTTTAGGTCCAGCGGGAATGGGAGGGGAGCAGTTCTTC
>.|TRBD2|TRBJ2-5|TRBV5-1
CASSSGRTPPGGETQYF
TGCGCCAGCAGCTCCGGCCGGACGCCCCCGGGGGGAGAGACCCAGTACTTC
>few|TRBD2|TRBJ2-3|TRBV7-9
CASSPREGGTDTQYF
TGTGCCAGCAGCCCCAGGGAGGGTGGCACAGATACGCAGTATTTT
>.|TRBD1|TRBJ1-5|TRBV6-5
CASGTGGFNQPQHF
TGTGCCAGTGGGACAGGGGGTTTCAATCAGCCCCAGCATTTT
>.|.|TRBJ1-1|TRBV15
CATSRERLASEAFF
TGTGCCACCAGCAGAGAGCGGCTGGCTTCTGAAGCTTTCTTT
>.|TRBD1|TRBJ2-5|TRBV18
CANSPRTGQETQYF
TGTGCCAACTCACCGCGGACAGGGCAAGAGACCCAGTACTTC
>.|TRBD1|TRBJ1-1|TRBV18
CASSPLTWDRGLNTEAFF
TGTGCCAGCTCACCTCTAACCTGGGACAGGGGGCTGAACACTGAAGCTTTCTTT
>.|.|TRBJ2-5|TRBV5-4
CASSSRVGLQETQYF
TGTGCCAGCAGCTCCAGGGTCGGGTTACAAGAGACCCAGTACTTC
>.|.|TRBJ2-7|TRBV11-2
CASSLVPPRGVYEQYF
TGTGCCAGCAGCCTCGTGCCCCCAAGGGGCGTCTACGAGCAGTACTTC
>.|.|TRBJ1-5|TRBV7-2
CASSSLRGGNQPQHF
TGTGCCAGCAGCTCCCTTAGGGGCGGCAATCAGCCCCAGCATTTT
>.|TRBD1|TRBJ1-2|TRBV29-1
CSVETRQGPTNYGYTF
TGCAGCGTTGAAACCCGACAGGGTCCAACTAACTATGGCTACACCTTC
>.|.|TRBJ2-7|TRBV13
CASSAQSQGTYEQYF
TGTGCCAGCAGCGCCCAGTCACAGGGAACCTACGAGCAGTACTTC
>.|TRBD2|TRBJ2-1|TRBV10-3
CAISVRLGEAGRALSSYNEQFF
TGTGCCATCAGTGTTCGGTTAGGGGAGGCCGGGAGGGCCTTAAGCTCCTACAATGAGCAGTTCTTC
>few|.|TRBJ1-5|TRBV2
CASREGNQPQHF
TGTGCCAGCAGGGAGGGGAATCAGCCCCAGCATTTT